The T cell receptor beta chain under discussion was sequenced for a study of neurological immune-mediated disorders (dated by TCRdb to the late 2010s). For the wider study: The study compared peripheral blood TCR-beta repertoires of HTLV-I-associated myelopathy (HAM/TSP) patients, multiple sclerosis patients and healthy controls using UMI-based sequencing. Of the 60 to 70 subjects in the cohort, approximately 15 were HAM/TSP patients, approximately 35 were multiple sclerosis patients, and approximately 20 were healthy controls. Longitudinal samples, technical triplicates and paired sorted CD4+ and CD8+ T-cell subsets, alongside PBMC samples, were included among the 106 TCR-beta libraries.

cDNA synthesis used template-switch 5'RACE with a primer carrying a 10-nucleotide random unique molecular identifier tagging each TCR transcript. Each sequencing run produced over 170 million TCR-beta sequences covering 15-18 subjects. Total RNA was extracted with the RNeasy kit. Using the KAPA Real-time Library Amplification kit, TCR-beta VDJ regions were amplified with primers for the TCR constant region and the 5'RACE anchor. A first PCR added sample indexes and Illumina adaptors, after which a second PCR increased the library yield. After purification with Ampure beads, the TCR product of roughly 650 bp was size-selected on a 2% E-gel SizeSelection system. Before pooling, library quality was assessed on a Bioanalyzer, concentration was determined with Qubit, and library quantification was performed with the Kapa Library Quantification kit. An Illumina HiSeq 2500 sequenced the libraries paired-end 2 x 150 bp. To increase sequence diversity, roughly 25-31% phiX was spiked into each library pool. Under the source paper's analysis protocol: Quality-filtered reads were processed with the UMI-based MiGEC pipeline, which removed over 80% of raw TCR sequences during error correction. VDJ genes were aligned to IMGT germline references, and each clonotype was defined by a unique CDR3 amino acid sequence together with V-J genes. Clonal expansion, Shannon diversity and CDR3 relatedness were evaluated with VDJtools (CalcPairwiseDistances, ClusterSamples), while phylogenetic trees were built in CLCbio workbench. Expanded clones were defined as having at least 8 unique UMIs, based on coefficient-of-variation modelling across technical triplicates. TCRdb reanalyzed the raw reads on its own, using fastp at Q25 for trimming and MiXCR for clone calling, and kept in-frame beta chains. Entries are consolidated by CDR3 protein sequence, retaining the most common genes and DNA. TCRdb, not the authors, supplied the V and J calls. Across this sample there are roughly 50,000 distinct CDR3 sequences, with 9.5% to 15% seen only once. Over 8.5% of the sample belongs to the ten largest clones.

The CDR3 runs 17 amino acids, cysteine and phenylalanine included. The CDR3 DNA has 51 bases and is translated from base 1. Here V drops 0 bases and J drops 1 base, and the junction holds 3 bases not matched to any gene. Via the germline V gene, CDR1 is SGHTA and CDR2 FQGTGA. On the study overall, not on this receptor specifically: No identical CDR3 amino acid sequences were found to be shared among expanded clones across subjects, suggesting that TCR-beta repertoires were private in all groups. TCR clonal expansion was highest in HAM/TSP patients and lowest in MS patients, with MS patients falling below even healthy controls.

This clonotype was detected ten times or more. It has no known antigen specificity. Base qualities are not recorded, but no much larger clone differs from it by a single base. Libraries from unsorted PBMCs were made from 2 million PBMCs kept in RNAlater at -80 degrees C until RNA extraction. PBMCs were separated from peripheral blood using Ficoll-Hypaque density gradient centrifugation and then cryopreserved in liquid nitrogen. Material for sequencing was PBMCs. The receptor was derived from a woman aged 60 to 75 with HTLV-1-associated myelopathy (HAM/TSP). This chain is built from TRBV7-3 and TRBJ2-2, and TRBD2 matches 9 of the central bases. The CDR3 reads CASSLTLAGGNTGELFF. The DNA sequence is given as TGTGCCAGCAGCTTAACACTAGCGGGTGGGAACACCGGGGAGCTGTTTTTT. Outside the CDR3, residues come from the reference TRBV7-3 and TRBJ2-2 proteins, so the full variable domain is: GAGVSQTPSNKVTEKGKYVELRCDPISGHTALYWYRQSLGQGPEFLIYFQGTGAADDSGLPNDRFFAVRPEGSVSTLKIQRTERGDSAVYLCASSLTLAGGNTGELFFGEGSRLTVL.